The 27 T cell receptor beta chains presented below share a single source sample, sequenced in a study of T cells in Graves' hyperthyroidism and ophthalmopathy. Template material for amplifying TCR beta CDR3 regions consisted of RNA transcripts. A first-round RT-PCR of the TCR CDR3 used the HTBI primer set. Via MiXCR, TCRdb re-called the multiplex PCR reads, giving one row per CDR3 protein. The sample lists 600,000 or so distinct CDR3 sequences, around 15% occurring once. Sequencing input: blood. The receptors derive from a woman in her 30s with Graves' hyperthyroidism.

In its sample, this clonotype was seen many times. The CDR3 bases are TGTGCCAGCAGTTTCACTAGCGGGAGGGCAGGAGAGACCCAGTACTTC. Encoded protein: CASSFTSGRAGETQYF. The chain combines TRBV27 with TRBJ2-5; 13 bases match TRBD2. J gave up 4 bases and V 3 bases, and 5 bases lay outside the gene matches. Germline V gene data show CDR1 as MNHEY and CDR2 as SMNVEV (reference sequence). The CDR3 consists of 16 residues.

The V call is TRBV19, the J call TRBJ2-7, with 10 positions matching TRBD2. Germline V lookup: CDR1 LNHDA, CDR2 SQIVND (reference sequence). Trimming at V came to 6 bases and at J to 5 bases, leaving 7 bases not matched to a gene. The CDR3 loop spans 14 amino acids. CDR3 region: CASRASGSKDEQYF. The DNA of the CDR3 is TGTGCCAGTAGAGCTAGCGGGAGTAAAGACGAGCAGTACTTC.

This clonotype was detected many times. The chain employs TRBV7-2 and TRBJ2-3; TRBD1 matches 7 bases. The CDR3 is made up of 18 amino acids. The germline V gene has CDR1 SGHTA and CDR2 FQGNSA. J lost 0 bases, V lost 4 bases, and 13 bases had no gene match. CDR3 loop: CASSYRAGTAPSTDTQYF. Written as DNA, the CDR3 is TGTGCCAGCAGCTACCGAGCCGGGACAGCTCCTAGCACAGATACGCAGTATTTT. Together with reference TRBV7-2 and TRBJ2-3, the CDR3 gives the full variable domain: GAGVSQSPSNKVTEKGKDVELRCDPISGHTALYWYRQSLGQGLEFLIYFQGNSAPDKSGLPSDRFSAERTGGSVSTLTIQRTQQEDSAVYLCASSYRAGTAPSTDTQYFGPGTRLTVL.

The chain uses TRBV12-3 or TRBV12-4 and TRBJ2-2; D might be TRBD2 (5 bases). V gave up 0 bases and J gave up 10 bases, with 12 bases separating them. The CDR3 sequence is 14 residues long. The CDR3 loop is CASSLALGSEELFF. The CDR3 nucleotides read TGTGCCAGCAGTTTAGCGCTCGGTAGCGAGGAGCTGTTTTTT.

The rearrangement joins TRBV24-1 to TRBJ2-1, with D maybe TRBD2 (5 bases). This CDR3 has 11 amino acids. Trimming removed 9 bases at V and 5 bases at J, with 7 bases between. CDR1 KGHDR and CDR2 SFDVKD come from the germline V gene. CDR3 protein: CATLANNEQFF. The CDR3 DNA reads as TGTGCCACCCTAGCCAACAATGAGCAGTTCTTC.

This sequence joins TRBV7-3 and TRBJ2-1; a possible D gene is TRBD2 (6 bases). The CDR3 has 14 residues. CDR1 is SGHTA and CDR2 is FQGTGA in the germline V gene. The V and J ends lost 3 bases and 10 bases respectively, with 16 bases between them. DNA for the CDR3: TGTGCCAGCAGCTTGGAGCCAGGCCGGGGGGAGCAGTTCTTC. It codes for CASSLEPGRGEQFF.

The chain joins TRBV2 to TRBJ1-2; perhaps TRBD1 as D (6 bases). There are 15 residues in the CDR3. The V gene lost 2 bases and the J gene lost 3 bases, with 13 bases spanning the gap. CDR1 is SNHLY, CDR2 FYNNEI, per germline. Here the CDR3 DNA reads TGTGCCAGCAGTGAAACCGGACAGACATACTATGGCTACACCTTC. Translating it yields CASSETGQTYYGYTF.

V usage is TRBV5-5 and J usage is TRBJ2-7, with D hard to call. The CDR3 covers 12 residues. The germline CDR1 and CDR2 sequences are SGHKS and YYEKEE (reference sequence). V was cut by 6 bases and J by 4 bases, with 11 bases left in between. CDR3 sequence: CASTQIGYEQYF. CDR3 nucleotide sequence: TGTGCCAGCACCCAGATTGGATACGAGCAGTACTTC.

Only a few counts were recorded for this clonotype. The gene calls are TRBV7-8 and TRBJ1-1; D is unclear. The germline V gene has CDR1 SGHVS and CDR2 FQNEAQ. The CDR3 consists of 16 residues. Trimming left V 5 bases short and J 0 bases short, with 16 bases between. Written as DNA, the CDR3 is TGTGCCAGCAGCCCTGGATGGAGGCTATTGAACACTGAAGCTTTCTTT. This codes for CASSPGWRLLNTEAFF.

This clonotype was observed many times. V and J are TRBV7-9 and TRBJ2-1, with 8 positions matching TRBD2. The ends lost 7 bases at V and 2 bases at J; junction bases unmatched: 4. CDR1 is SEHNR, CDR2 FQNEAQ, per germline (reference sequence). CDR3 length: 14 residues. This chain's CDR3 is CASKGGRPYNEQFF. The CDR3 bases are TGTGCCAGCAAAGGCGGGAGGCCCTACAATGAGCAGTTCTTC.

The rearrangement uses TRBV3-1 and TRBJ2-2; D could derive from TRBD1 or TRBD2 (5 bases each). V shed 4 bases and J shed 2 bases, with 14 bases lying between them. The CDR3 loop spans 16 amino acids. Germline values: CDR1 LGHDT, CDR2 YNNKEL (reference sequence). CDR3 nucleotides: TGTGCCAGCAGCCCGTTCGGGACCCTCAACACCGGGGAGCTGTTTTTT. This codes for CASSPFGTLNTGELFF.

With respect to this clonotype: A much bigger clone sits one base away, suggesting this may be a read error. In nucleotides, the CDR3 is TGCAGTTCGGAGGGTCTAGGAGAAGAGACCCAGTACTTC. Residues: CSSEGLGEETQYF. V usage is TRBV20-1 and J usage is TRBJ2-5; TRBD2 is a possible D gene (6 bases). Germline V CDR1 and CDR2: DFQATT, SNEGSKA (reference sequence). The CDR3 covers 13 residues. V dropped 8 bases and J dropped 3 bases, with 16 bases sitting between them.

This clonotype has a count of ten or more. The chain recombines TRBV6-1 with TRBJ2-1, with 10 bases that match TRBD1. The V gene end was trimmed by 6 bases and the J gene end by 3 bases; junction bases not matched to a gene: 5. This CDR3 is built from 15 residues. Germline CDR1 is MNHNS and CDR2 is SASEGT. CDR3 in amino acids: CASSPGTGDYNEQFF. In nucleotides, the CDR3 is TGTGCCAGCAGCCCCGGGACAGGGGACTACAATGAGCAGTTCTTC.

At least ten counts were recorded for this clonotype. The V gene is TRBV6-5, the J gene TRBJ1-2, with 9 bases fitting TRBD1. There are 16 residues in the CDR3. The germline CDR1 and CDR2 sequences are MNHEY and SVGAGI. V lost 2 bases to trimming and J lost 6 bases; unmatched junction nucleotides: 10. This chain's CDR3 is CASSYGPGQGIHGYTF. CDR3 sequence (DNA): TGTGCCAGCAGTTACGGTCCTGGACAGGGGATCCATGGCTACACCTTC.

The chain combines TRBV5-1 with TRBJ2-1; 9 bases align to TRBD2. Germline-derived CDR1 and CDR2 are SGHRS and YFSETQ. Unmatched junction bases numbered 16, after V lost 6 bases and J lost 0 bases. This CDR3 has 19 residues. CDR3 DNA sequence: TGCGCCAGCACCCTTTCCGGGACTAGCCTCTGGAGCTCCTACAATGAGCAGTTCTTC. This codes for CASTLSGTSLWSSYNEQFF. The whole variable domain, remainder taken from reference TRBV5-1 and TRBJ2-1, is KAGVTQTPRYLIKTRGQQVTLSCSPISGHRSVSWYQQTPGQGLQFLFEYFSETQRNKGNFPGRFSGRQFSNSRSEMNVSTLELGDSALYLCASTLSGTSLWSSYNEQFFGPGTRLTVL.

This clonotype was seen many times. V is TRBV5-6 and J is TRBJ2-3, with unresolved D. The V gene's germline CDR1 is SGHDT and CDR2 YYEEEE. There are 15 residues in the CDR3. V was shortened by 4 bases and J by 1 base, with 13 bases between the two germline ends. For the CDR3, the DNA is TGTGCCAGCAGCACAAACAGACTGCGCACAGATACGCAGTATTTT. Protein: CASSTNRLRTDTQYF.

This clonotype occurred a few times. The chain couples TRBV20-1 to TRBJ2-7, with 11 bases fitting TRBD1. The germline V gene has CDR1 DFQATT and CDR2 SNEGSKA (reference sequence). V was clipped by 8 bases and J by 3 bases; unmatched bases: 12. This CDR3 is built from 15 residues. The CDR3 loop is CSPKNPGTGGYEQYF. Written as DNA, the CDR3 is TGCAGTCCTAAAAATCCCGGGACAGGGGGCTACGAGCAGTACTTC.

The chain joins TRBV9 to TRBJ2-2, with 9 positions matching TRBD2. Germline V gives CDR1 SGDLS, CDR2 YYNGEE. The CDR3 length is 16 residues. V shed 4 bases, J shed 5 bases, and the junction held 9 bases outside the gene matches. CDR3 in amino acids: CASSSPSGKETGELFF. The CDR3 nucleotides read TGTGCCAGCAGCTCCCCTAGCGGGAAGGAAACCGGGGAGCTGTTTTTT.

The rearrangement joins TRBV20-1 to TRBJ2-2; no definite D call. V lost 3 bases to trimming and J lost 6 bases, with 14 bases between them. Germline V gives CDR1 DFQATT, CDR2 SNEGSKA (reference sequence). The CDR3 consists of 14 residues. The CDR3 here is CSARRNSPPGELFF. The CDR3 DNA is TGCAGTGCTAGGCGGAATAGCCCGCCCGGGGAGCTGTTTTTT.

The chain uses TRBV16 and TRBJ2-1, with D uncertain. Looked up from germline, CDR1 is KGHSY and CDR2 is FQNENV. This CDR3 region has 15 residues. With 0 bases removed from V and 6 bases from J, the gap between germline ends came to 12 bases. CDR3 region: CASSQSGLAANEQFF. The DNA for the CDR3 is TGTGCCAGCAGCCAATCGGGGTTGGCCGCCAATGAGCAGTTCTTC.

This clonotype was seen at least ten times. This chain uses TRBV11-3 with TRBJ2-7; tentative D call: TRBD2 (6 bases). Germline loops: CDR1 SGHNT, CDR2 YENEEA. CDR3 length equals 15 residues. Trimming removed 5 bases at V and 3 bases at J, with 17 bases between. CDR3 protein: CASSPFSAGFYEQYF. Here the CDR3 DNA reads TGTGCCAGCAGCCCTTTTTCGGCGGGGTTCTACGAGCAGTACTTC.

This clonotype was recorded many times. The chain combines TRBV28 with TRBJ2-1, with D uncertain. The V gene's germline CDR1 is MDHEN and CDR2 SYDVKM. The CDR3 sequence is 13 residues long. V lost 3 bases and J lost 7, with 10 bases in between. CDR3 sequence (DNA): TGTGCCAGCAGTTTGGTGTCCTTAAATGAGCAGTTCTTC. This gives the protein CASSLVSLNEQFF.

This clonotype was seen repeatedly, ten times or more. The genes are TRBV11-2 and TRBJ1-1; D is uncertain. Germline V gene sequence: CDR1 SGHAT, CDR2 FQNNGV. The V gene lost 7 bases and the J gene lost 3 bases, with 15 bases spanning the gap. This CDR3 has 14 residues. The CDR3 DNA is TGTGCCAGCAACACCAACGAGGAGGACACTGAAGCTTTCTTT. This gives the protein CASNTNEEDTEAFF. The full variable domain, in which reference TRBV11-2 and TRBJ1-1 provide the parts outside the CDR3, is EAGVAQSPRYKIIEKRQSVAFWCNPISGHATLYWYQQILGQGPKLLIQFQNNGVVDDSQLPKDRFSAERLKGVDSTLKIQPAKLEDSAVYLCASNTNEEDTEAFFGQGTRLTVV.

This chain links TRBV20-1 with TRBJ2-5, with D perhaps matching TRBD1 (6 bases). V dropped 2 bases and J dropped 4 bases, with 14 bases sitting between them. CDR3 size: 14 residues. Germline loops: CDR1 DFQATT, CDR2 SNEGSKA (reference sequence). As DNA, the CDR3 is TGCAGTGCTAGACCCCTAGGGGGAGCAGAGACCCAGTACTTC. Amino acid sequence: CSARPLGGAETQYF.

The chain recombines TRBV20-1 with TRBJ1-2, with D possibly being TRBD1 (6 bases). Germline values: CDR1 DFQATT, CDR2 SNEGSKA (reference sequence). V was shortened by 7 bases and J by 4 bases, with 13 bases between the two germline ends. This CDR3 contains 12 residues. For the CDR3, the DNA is TGCAGTGTGTTCCGAGGGGGCTATGGCTACACCTTC. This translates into CSVFRGGYGYTF.

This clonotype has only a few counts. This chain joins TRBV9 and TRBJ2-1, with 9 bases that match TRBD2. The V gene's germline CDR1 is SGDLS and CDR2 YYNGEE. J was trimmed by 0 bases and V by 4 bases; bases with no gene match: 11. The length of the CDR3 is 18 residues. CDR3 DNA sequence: TGTGCCAGCAGCCCCTCAGCCGGGACTAGCCGCTCCTACAATGAGCAGTTCTTC. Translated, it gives CASSPSAGTSRSYNEQFF.

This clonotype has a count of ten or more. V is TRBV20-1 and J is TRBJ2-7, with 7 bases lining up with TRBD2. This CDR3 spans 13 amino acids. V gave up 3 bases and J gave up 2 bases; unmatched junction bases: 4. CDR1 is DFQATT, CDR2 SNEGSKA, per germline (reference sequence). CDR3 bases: TGCAGTGCTAGTACCGGGACTACCTACGAGCAGTACTTC. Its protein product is CSASTGTTYEQYF.